Presented here are 31 T cell receptor beta chains from one specimen sequenced in a study of tumor-infiltrating lymphocytes in localized non-small cell lung cancer. Clones were sequenced by immunoSEQ multiplex PCR, and TCRdb holds only the in-frame ones, with some missing. The sample shows 12,000 or so clones, 78% of them seen only once. Specimen: lung tumor tissue. These TCRs come from a human donor with non-small cell lung cancer.

The rearrangement joins TRBV19 to TRBJ1-2; TRBD1 is a possible D gene (5 bases). The CDR3 sequence is 14 residues long. Per the germline V gene, CDR1 is LNHDA and CDR2 is SQIVND (reference sequence). V was clipped by 0 bases and J by 4 bases, with 9 bases between them. CDR3 sequence (DNA): TGTGCCAGTAGTATAGATCAGGGCAGCTATGGCTACACCTTC. It specifies CASSIDQGSYGYTF.

The genes are TRBV30 and TRBJ1-2; maybe TRBD1 (6 bases). There are 14 residues in the CDR3. With 3 bases removed from V and 8 bases from J, the gap between germline ends came to 19 bases. Germline V gives CDR1 GTSNPN, CDR2 SVGIG (reference sequence). The chain's CDR3 is CAWSSNRVGEGYTF. The CDR3 bases are TGTGCCTGGAGCTCAAACAGGGTGGGGGAAGGCTACACCTTC.

The chain couples TRBV27 to TRBJ1-1, with TRBD1 matching 8 bases. Trimming took 3 bases from V and 3 from J; bases not matched to a gene: 15. Germline V gene data show CDR1 as MNHEY and CDR2 as SMNVEV (reference sequence). The CDR3 contains 18 residues. The CDR3 reads CASSFTQGALGGDTEAFF. The CDR3 region has the DNA TGTGCCAGCAGTTTTACGCAGGGGGCGTTAGGGGGGGACACTGAAGCTTTCTTT.

This clone was seen more than once but under ten times. The genes are TRBV7-9 and TRBJ1-4; D is perhaps TRBD1 (5 bases). This CDR3 is built from 15 residues. Germline-derived CDR1 and CDR2 are SEHNR and FQNEAQ (reference sequence). With 0 bases removed from V and 8 bases from J, the gap between germline ends came to 13 bases. CDR3 sequence reads: CASSLARQGEEKLFF. The CDR3 DNA is TGTGCCAGCAGCTTAGCGCGGCAGGGAGAGGAAAAACTGTTTTTT.

The chain joins TRBV18 to TRBJ1-2, with TRBD1 matching over 9 bases. The trim removed 3 bases at V and 5 bases at J, leaving 10 bases unmatched. The V gene's germline CDR1 is KGHSH and CDR2 LQKENI. The CDR3 runs 16 residues. Written as DNA, the CDR3 is TGTGCCAGCTCACCGATGTCGGGACAGGGAAAGTATGGCTACACCTTC. Encoded protein: CASSPMSGQGKYGYTF. Filled out from reference TRBV18 and TRBJ1-2, the complete variable domain reads NAGVMQNPRHLVRRRGQEARLRCSPMKGHSHVYWYRQLPEEGLKFMVYLQKENIIDESGMPKERFSAEFPKEGPSILRIQQVVRGDSAAYFCASSPMSGQGKYGYTFGSGTRLTVV.

The genes are TRBV18 and TRBJ2-7, with D hard to call. The CDR3 has 15 amino acids. V lost 3 bases and J lost 0, with 12 bases in between. The V gene's germline CDR1 is KGHSH and CDR2 LQKENI. The CDR3 loop reads CASSPPDLHSYEQYF. The DNA for the CDR3 is TGTGCCAGCTCACCCCCAGATCTCCACTCCTACGAGCAGTACTTC.

This clone came up once. The rearrangement links TRBV27 to TRBJ1-1; D is ambiguous. The germline V and J ends were trimmed by 6 bases and 6 bases, with 11 bases remaining between them. This CDR3 region has 12 residues. CDR1 is MNHEY, CDR2 SMNVEV, per germline (reference sequence). In nucleotides, the CDR3 is TGTGCCAGCAGGGAAACAGACTCTGAAGCTTTCTTT. Residues: CASRETDSEAFF.

This clone was recorded a few times. The chain employs TRBV30 and TRBJ1-2, with D unresolved. This CDR3 comprises 15 residues. Trimming cost V 4 bases and J 0 bases, with 15 bases left between them. Germline V CDR1 and CDR2: GTSNPN, SVGIG (reference sequence). The CDR3 nucleotides read TGTGCCTGGACTCTGCGGAGACGAACTAACTATGGCTACACCTTC. Translated, it gives CAWTLRRRTNYGYTF.

In its sample, this clone was seen a few times. The gene calls are TRBV7-2 and TRBJ2-7; 16 nucleotides line up with TRBD2. Germline CDR1 reads SGHTA; CDR2 reads FQGNSA. The ends lost 7 bases at V and 6 bases at J; junction bases unmatched: 15. This CDR3 spans 18 amino acids. The CDR3 DNA follows: TGTGCCAGCAAGCCACCGGGACTAGCGGGAGGGCGAGCCGTCGAGCAGTACTTC. It yields the protein CASKPPGLAGGRAVEQYF.

CDR3: CASNRDRGWGLETQYF. CDR3 nucleotide sequence: TGTGCCAGCAATAGGGACAGGGGATGGGGGCTGGAGACCCAGTACTTC. The V and J genes are TRBV2 and TRBJ2-5; TRBD1 matches at 10 bases. The CDR3 covers 16 residues. Germline assignment: CDR1 SNHLY and CDR2 FYNNEI. With V trimmed by 7 bases and J by 5 bases, 13 bases remained unmatched. Full variable domain (rest looked up from reference TRBV2 and TRBJ2-5): EPEVTQTPSHQVTQMGQEVILRCVPISNHLYFYWYRQILGQKVEFLVSFYNNEISEKSEIFDDQFSVERPDGSNFTLKIRSTKLEDSAMYFCASNRDRGWGLETQYFGPGTRLLVL.

The chain has TRBV6-1 and TRBJ2-5; 7 positions agree with TRBD1. With 5 bases clipped from V and 0 bases from J, the junction kept 3 bases outside the gene matches. Germline V gene lookup returns CDR1 MNHNS and CDR2 SASEGT. The CDR3 length is 14 residues. CDR3 loop: CASSPGGYQETQYF. The CDR3 nucleotides are TGTGCCAGCAGTCCAGGGGGTTACCAAGAGACCCAGTACTTC.

This clone was seen a few times. The DNA of the CDR3 is TGTGCCAGCAGGGGGGAAGGGATACGTGGCTACACCTTC. As protein: CASRGEGIRGYTF. The chain combines TRBV27 with TRBJ1-2, with D tentatively TRBD1 (5 bases). This CDR3 comprises 13 residues. The V gene lost 6 bases and the J gene lost 7 bases, with 15 bases spanning the gap. CDR1 is MNHEY and CDR2 is SMNVEV in the germline V gene (reference sequence).

The chain joins TRBV6-5 to TRBJ1-1; 10 bases map to TRBD1. The J segment lost 4 bases and the V segment lost 2 bases, leaving 7 bases of the junction unmatched. Per the germline V gene, CDR1 is MNHEY and CDR2 is SVGAGI. The CDR3 contains 16 residues. CDR3 nucleotide sequence: TGTGCCAGCAGTTACACGGGGACAGGGGCGATCACTGAAGCTTTCTTT. Translating gives CASSYTGTGAITEAFF.

The genes are TRBV5-1 and TRBJ1-5; D is ambiguous. Germline loops: CDR1 SGHRS, CDR2 YFSETQ. V lost 0 bases and J 3 bases, leaving 10 bases between the germline ends. The CDR3 is made up of 15 amino acids. The CDR3 bases are TGCGCCAGCAGCTTGGATGGTCAGGCCAATCAGCCCCAGCATTTT. It yields the protein CASSLDGQANQPQHF.

This sequence joins TRBV5-4 and TRBJ2-1; no definite D call. This CDR3 comprises 12 residues. V was trimmed by 0 bases and J by 8 bases, leaving 6 bases between them. From germline, CDR1 is SGHNT and CDR2 YYREEE (reference sequence). CDR3 sequence reads: CASSLASYEQFF. For the CDR3, the DNA is TGTGCCAGCAGCTTGGCTAGTTATGAGCAGTTCTTC.

This rearrangement joins TRBV2 to TRBJ1-4; D is undetermined. Germline V gene data show CDR1 as SNHLY and CDR2 as FYNNEI. CDR3 length: 12 amino acids. V was pared by 8 bases and J by 8 bases, with 12 bases between. CDR3 residues: CASEEEEEKLFF. In nucleotides, the CDR3 is TGTGCCAGCGAGGAAGAAGAAGAAAAACTGTTTTTT.

The rearrangement joins TRBV11-2 to TRBJ1-4; a possible D gene is TRBD1 (6 bases). Germline-derived CDR1 and CDR2 are SGHAT and FQNNGV. The CDR3 sequence is 13 residues long. V shed 5 bases and J shed 10 bases, with 14 bases lying between them. CDR3 loop: CASSQGLGGKLFF. The CDR3, as DNA: TGTGCCAGCAGCCAGGGGCTGGGGGGAAAACTGTTTTTT. The entire variable domain, with the rest obtained from reference TRBV11-2 and TRBJ1-4, is as follows: EAGVAQSPRYKIIEKRQSVAFWCNPISGHATLYWYQQILGQGPKLLIQFQNNGVVDDSQLPKDRFSAERLKGVDSTLKIQPAKLEDSAVYLCASSQGLGGKLFFGSGTQLSVL.

This clone was seen a single time. This sequence joins TRBV5-4 and TRBJ2-2, with D unclear. This CDR3 comprises 13 residues. The V end was cut by 4 bases, the J end by 1 base, with 5 bases between. Germline V gene data show CDR1 as SGHNT and CDR2 as YYREEE (reference sequence). Written as DNA, the CDR3 is TGTGCCAGCAGCCCGCAGAACACCGGGGAGCTGTTTTTT. Translating it yields CASSPQNTGELFF.

The chain uses TRBV4-3 and TRBJ2-3; D call uncertain. Germline loops: CDR1 LGHNA, CDR2 YSLEER. The CDR3 contains 14 residues. Trimming left V 2 bases short and J 1 base short, with 7 bases between. CDR3 amino acids: CASSQRTRTDTQYF. In DNA, the CDR3 is TGCGCCAGCAGCCAACGGACCCGCACAGATACGCAGTATTTT.

DNA for the CDR3: TGCGCCAGCAGTGAGTCGACAGGGGGCTCCTATGGCTACACCTTC. It is translated as CASSESTGGSYGYTF. The rearrangement links TRBV10-2 to TRBJ1-2; the match to TRBD1 covers 10 bases. Germline V gene sequence: CDR1 WSHSY, CDR2 SAAADI. After removal of 0 bases from V and 4 bases from J, the junction contained 2 bases not matched to a gene. CDR3 length: 15 amino acids.

In nucleotides, the CDR3 is TGTGCCAGCAGCTTGAACCCTAGCCCGAACACTGAAGCTTTCTTT. Translation: CASSLNPSPNTEAFF. The chain employs TRBV7-2 and TRBJ1-1; D gene ambiguous. The CDR3 loop spans 15 amino acids. V gave up 3 bases and J gave up 1 base, with 12 bases separating them. Germline CDR1 and CDR2: SGHTA and FQGNSA.

This chain connects TRBV5-1 to TRBJ1-2; D not resolved. The CDR3 spans 13 residues. Germline CDR1 reads SGHRS; CDR2 reads YFSETQ. The V gene lost 1 base and the J gene lost 5 bases, with 9 bases spanning the gap. In DNA, the CDR3 is TGCGCCAGCAGCTTGCAACAAGGGTATGGCTACACCTTC. It is translated as CASSLQQGYGYTF.

This chain links TRBV5-5 with TRBJ1-4; D is ambiguous. CDR1 is SGHKS and CDR2 is YYEKEE in the germline V gene (reference sequence). The V end lost 1 base, the J end lost 7 bases, and 14 bases lay between the germline ends. This CDR3 has 15 amino acids. DNA for the CDR3: TGTGCCAGCAGCTTGACCGGGGAGGTGGGTGAAAAACTGTTTTTT. Translated, it gives CASSLTGEVGEKLFF.

The genes are TRBV7-9 and TRBJ2-4; 9 positions agree with TRBD1. Germline-derived CDR1 and CDR2 are SEHNR and FQNEAQ (reference sequence). J lost 0 bases, V lost 2 bases, and 5 bases had no gene match. CDR3 length: 17 amino acids. In DNA, the CDR3 is TGTGCCAGCAGCTTAATAGGACAGGGGAAAGCCAAAAACATTCAGTACTTC. Translated: CASSLIGQGKAKNIQYF.

This clone was found a few times. The V gene is TRBV19, the J gene TRBJ1-2, with TRBD1 identical over 11 bases. The germline CDR1 and CDR2 sequences are LNHDA and SQIVND (reference sequence). V shed 10 bases, J shed 7 bases, and the junction held 8 bases outside the gene matches. This CDR3 comprises 13 residues. This CDR3 is CATLGQGASGYTF. The DNA of the CDR3 is TGTGCCACCCTAGGACAGGGGGCAAGTGGCTACACCTTC.

This CDR3 is CASSLSQGTGSYEQYF. CDR3 in DNA: TGTGCCAGCAGCTTAAGCCAGGGGACAGGGTCCTACGAGCAGTACTTC. The chain combines TRBV7-2 with TRBJ2-7; 9 bases align to TRBD1. Germline assignment: CDR1 SGHTA and CDR2 FQGNSA. Losses at the gene ends were 2 bases for V and 1 base for J; bases not matched to a gene: 6. The CDR3 contains 16 residues. Based on the CDR3 plus reference TRBV7-2 and TRBJ2-7, the full variable domain is GAGVSQSPSNKVTEKGKDVELRCDPISGHTALYWYRQSLGQGLEFLIYFQGNSAPDKSGLPSDRFSAERTGGSVSTLTIQRTQQEDSAVYLCASSLSQGTGSYEQYFGPGTRLTVT.

V gene TRBV7-9 combines with J gene TRBJ1-3; tentative D call: TRBD1 (5 bases). This CDR3 has 15 residues. CDR1 and CDR2 (germline): SEHNR, FQNEAQ (reference sequence). Trimming pared 1 base from V and 2 bases from J, leaving 9 bases between. In DNA form, the CDR3 reads TGTGCCAGCAGCTTAGGGCAGGGCGCTGGAAACACCATATATTTT. This codes for CASSLGQGAGNTIYF.

CDR3 loop: CASSREGETEQYF. CDR3 DNA: TGTGCCAGCAGCCGGGAGGGCGAGACCGAGCAGTACTTC. The chain has TRBV2 and TRBJ2-7; TRBD2 agrees at 8 bases. Germline V gives CDR1 SNHLY, CDR2 FYNNEI. The trim removed 6 bases at V and 6 bases at J, leaving 7 bases unmatched. The CDR3 totals 13 residues.

This sequence joins TRBV10-2 and TRBJ1-5; tentatively, D is TRBD1 (5 bases). With 4 bases removed from V and 3 bases from J, the gap between germline ends came to 13 bases. The germline V gene encodes CDR1 WSHSY and CDR2 SAAADI. The CDR3 is 15 residues long. This chain's CDR3 is CASSGTRQNNQPQHF. In nucleotides, the CDR3 is TGCGCCAGCAGTGGTACAAGACAGAACAATCAGCCCCAGCATTTT.

This clone has just a few counts. The J gene is TRBJ1-2, the V gene TRBV4-1; 9 bases map to TRBD1. Germline lookup yields CDR1 MGHRA and CDR2 YSYEKL. The CDR3 length is 20 residues. J was trimmed by 2 bases and V by 6 bases; bases with no gene match: 22. CDR3 residues: CASSIAHVTPGQGQNYGYTF. CDR3 nucleotide sequence: TGCGCCAGCAGTATCGCCCACGTTACACCGGGACAGGGCCAGAACTATGGCTACACCTTC.

J is TRBJ2-6 and V is TRBV4-3; maybe TRBD1 (6 bases). This CDR3 has 18 residues. Per the germline V gene, CDR1 is LGHNA and CDR2 is YSLEER. V dropped 0 bases and J dropped 4 bases, with 16 bases sitting between them. The CDR3 loop reads CASSQDPIQGTGANVLTF. The CDR3 coding sequence is TGCGCCAGCAGCCAAGACCCAATACAGGGTACAGGGGCCAACGTCCTGACTTTC.